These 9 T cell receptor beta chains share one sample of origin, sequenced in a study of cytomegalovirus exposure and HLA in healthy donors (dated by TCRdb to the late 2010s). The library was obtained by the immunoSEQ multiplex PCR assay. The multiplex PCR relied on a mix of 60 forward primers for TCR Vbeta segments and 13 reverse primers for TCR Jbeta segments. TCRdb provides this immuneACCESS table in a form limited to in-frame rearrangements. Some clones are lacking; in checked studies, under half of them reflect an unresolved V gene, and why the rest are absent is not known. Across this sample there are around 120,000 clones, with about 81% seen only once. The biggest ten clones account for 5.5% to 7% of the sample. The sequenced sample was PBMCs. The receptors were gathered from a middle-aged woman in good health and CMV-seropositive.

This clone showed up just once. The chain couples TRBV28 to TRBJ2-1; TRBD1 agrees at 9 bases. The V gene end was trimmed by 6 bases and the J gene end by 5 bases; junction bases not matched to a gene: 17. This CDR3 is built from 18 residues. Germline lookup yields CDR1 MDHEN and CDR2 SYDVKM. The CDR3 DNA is TGTGCCAGCAGCATCCTACTGACAGGGGGGAAAGCTGACAATGAGCAGTTCTTC. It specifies CASSILLTGGKADNEQFF.

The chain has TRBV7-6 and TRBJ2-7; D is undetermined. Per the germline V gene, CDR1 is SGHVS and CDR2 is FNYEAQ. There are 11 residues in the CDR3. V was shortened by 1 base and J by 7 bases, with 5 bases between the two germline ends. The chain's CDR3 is CASSLGAEQYF. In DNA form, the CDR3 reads TGTGCCAGCAGCTTAGGGGCTGAGCAGTACTTC.

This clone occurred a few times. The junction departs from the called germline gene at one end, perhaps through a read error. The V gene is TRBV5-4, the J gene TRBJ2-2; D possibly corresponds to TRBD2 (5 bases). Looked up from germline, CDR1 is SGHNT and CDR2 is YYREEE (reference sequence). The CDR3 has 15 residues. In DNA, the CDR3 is TGTGCCAGCAGCTATACGGGCCCAAACACCGGGGAGCCGTTTTTT. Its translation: CASSYTGPNTGEPFF.

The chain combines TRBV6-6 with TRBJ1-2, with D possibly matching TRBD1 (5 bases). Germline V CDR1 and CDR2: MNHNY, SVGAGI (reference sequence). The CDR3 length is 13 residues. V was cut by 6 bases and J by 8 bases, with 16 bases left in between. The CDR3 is CASSDPTGGGYTF. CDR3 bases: TGTGCCAGCAGCGATCCGACCGGGGGAGGCTACACCTTC.

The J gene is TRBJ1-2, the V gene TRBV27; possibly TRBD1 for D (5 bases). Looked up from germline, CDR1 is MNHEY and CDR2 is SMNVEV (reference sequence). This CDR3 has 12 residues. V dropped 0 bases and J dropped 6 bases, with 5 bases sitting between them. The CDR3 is CASSLSGHGYTF. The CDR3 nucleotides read TGTGCCAGCAGTTTATCGGGGCATGGCTACACCTTC.

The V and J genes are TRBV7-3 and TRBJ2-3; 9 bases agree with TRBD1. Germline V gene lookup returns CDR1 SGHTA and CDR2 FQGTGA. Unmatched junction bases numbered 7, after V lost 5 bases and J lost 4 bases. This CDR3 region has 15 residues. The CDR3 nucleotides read TGTGCCAGCAGCACCGGGACAGGGAGCCCAGATACGCAGTATTTT. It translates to CASSTGTGSPDTQYF. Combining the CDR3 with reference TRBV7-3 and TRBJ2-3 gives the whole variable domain GAGVSQTPSNKVTEKGKYVELRCDPISGHTALYWYRQSLGQGPEFLIYFQGTGAADDSGLPNDRFFAVRPEGSVSTLKIQRTERGDSAVYLCASSTGTGSPDTQYFGPGTRLTVL.

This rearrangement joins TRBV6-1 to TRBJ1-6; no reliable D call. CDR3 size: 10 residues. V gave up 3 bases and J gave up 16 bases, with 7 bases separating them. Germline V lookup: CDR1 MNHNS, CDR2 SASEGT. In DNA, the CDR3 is TGTGCCAGCAGTGACCCCCTTCTCCACTTT. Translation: CASSDPLLHF.

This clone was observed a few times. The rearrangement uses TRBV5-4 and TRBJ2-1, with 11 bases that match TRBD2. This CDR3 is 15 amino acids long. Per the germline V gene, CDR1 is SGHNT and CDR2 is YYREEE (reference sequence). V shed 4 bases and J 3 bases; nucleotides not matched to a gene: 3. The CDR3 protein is CASSPTSGVYNEQFF. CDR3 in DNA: TGTGCCAGCAGCCCGACTAGCGGGGTCTACAATGAGCAGTTCTTC.

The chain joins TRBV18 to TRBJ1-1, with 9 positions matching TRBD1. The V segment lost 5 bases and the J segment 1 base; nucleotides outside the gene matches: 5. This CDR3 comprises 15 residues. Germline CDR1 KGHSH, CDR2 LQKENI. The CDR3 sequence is CASSKDRGPNTEAFF. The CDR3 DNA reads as TGTGCCAGCTCAAAGGACAGGGGACCGAACACTGAAGCTTTCTTT.